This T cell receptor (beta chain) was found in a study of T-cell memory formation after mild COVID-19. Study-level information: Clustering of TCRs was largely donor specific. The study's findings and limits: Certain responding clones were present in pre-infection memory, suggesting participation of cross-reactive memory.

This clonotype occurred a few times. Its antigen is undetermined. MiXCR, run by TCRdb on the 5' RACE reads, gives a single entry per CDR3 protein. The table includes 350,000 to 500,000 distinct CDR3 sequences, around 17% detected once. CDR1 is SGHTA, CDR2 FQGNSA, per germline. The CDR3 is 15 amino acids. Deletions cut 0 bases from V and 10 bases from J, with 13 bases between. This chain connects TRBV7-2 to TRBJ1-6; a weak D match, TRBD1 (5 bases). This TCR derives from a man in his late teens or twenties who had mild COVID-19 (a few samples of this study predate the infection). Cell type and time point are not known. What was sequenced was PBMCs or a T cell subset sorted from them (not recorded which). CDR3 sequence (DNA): TGTGCCAGCAGCTTAGCGCTCCAGGGAAGATCACCCCTCCACTTT. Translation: CASSLALQGRSPLHF.